This TCR beta chain was retrieved from a study of cytomegalovirus exposure and HLA in healthy donors. The CDR3 is 15 amino acids. Germline lookup yields CDR1 WNHNN and CDR2 SYGVQD (reference sequence). V lost 4 bases, J lost 7 bases, and 7 bases stayed unmatched. Amplification used 60 Vbeta primers and 13 Jbeta primers. Sequencing used immunoSEQ multiplex PCR; TCRdb keeps in-frame clones, though not all of them. The profile shows around 91,000 clones, 78% of them singletons. In regard to this clone: As yet, its antigen is unknown.

Study results and caveats: Some V segments, TRBV6-2 and TRBV6-3 among them, were indistinguishable and were therefore excluded. Serostatus for CMV was the only available immune exposure information. Equally common other TCR beta chains were less clonally expanded than HLA-associated ones, a later analysis found.

This chain links TRBV10-1 with TRBJ2-1, with TRBD2 matching over 10 bases. The source material was PBMCs. This clonotype originated in a male donor in good health and CMV-seropositive. The CDR3 region is CASSVGQREGNEQFF. The CDR3 nucleotides are TGCGCCAGCAGTGTAGGGCAGCGGGAGGGAAATGAGCAGTTCTTC.